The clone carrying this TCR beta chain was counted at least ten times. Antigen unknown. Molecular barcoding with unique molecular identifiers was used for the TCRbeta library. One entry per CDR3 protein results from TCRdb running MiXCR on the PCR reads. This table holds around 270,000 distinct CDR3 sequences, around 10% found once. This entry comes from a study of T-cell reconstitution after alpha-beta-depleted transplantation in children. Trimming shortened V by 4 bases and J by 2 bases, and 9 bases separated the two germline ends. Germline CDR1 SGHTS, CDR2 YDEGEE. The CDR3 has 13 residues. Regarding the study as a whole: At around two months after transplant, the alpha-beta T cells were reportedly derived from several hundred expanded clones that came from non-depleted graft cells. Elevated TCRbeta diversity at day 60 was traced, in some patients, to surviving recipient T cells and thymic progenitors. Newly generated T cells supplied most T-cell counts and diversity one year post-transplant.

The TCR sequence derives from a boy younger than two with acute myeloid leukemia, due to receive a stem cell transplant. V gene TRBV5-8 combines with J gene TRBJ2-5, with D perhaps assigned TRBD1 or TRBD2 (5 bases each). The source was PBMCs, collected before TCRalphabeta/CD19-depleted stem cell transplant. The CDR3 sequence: CASSEGPQETQYF. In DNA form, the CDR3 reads TGTGCCAGCAGCGAGGGACCGCAAGAGACCCAGTACTTC.